There are a few counts of the clone carrying this T cell receptor beta chain. Its antigen is undetermined. This sample was included in a study of T-cell memory formation after mild COVID-19. Overall study: For the most part, TCR clusters were specific to one donor.

From germline, CDR1 is LGHNA and CDR2 YNFKEQ. V lost 0 bases, J lost 6 bases, and 15 bases lay in between. The CDR3 totals 16 residues. The TCR alpha and TCR beta cDNA libraries, bearing sample barcodes and UMIs, were generated by 5'RACE using constant-segment primers. TCRdb reprocessed the 5' RACE reads with MiXCR, giving one entry per CDR3 protein. The sample lists around 470,000 distinct CDR3 sequences, roughly 20% occurring once. Points from the study as a whole: The pre-infection memory compartment contained some responding clones, suggesting cross-reactive memory joined. SARS-CoV-2 specificity was not confirmed for second-wave clones peaking on day 37.

Sample: PBMCs or a T cell subset sorted from them (not recorded which). The receptor was isolated from an adult woman who had mild COVID-19 (a few samples of this study predate the infection). Cell type and time point are not known. The chain is built from TRBV4-2 and TRBJ1-5; weak D call: TRBD1 (6 bases). The DNA for the CDR3 is TGTGCCAGCAGCCAAGACCAGGGGCTTGGGGGTCAGCCCCAGCATTTT. It yields the protein CASSQDQGLGGQPQHF.